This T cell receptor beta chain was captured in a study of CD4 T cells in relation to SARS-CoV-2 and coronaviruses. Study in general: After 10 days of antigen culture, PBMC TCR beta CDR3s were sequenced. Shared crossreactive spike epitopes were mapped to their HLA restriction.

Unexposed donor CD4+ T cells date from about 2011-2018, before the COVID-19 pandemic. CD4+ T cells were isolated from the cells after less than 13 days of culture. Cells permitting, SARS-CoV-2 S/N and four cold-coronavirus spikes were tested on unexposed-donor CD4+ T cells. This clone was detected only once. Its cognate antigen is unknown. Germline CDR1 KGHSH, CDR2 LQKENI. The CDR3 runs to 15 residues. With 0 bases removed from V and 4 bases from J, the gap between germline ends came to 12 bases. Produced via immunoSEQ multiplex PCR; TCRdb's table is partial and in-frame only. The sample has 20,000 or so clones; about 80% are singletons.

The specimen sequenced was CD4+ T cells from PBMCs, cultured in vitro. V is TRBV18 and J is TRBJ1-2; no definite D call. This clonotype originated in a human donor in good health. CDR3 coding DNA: TGTGCCAGCTCACCACCGCCAGGACCCGTCTATGGCTACACCTTC. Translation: CASSPPPGPVYGYTF. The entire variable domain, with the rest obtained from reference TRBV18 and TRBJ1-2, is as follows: NAGVMQNPRHLVRRRGQEARLRCSPMKGHSHVYWYRQLPEEGLKFMVYLQKENIIDESGMPKERFSAEFPKEGPSILRIQQVVRGDSAAYFCASSPPPGPVYGYTFGSGTRLTVV.